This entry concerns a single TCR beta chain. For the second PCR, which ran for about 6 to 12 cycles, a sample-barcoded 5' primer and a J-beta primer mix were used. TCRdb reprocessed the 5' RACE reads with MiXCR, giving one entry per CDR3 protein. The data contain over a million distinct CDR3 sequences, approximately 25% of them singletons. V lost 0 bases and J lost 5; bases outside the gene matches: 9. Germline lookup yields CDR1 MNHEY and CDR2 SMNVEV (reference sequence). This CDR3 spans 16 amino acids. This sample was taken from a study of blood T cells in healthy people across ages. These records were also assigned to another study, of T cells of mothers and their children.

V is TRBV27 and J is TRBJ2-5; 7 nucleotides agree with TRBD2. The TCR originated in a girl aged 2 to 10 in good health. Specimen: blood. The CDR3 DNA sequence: TGTGCCAGCAGTTTATCCACCTGGGGGGGGATGGAGACCCAGTACTTC. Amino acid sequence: CASSLSTWGGMETQYF.